This T cell receptor beta chain came from a study of PD-1 blockade in mismatch repair-deficient tumors. V was pared by 1 base and J by 1 base, with 4 bases of the junction left unmatched. The CDR3 consists of 16 residues. Germline values: CDR1 SGDLS, CDR2 YYNGEE. The table came from immunoSEQ multiplex PCR; TCRdb's copy has only in-frame clones and leaves some out. The repertoire holds over 100,000 clones, with over 60% as singletons. The chain carries TRBV9 and TRBJ2-3; 9 bases map to TRBD1. The input for sequencing was peripheral blood, taken approximately 60 weeks after starting pembrolizumab. This clonotype was sampled from an adult with mismatch repair-deficient cancer. CDR3 protein: CASSVRRDRGTDTQYF. In nucleotides, the CDR3 is TGTGCCAGCAGCGTAAGACGGGACAGGGGCACAGATACGCAGTATTTT.